One sample yielded the 14 T cell receptor beta chains listed below, sequenced in a study of blood T cell repertoires in COVID-19. Assay used: immunoSEQ multiplex PCR; TCRdb lists only in-frame clones, some missing. The data contain approximately 210,000 clones, less than 85% of them singletons. Sequences were obtained from peripheral blood. These receptors came from a woman of 80 years or more with COVID-19, enrolled during active disease.

This clone was observed once. This chain links TRBV15 with TRBJ1-1; 7 bases are a match to TRBD1. The junction had 5 bases not matched to a gene; V was cut back by 0 bases and J by 4 bases. The germline V gene has CDR1 LNHNV and CDR2 YYDKDF (reference sequence). The CDR3 length is 15 residues. The CDR3 nucleotides are TGTGCCACCAGCAGAGATCACCAGGGGGGCACTGAAGCTTTCTTT. It is translated as CATSRDHQGGTEAFF.

The chain combines TRBV2 with TRBJ2-1; tentatively, D is TRBD2 (5 bases). Germline V lookup: CDR1 SNHLY, CDR2 FYNNEI. Trimming removed 6 bases at V and 0 bases at J, with 6 bases between. The CDR3 is made up of 13 amino acids. The CDR3 is CASSAGSYNEQFF. In nucleotides, the CDR3 is TGTGCCAGCAGCGCGGGCTCCTACAATGAGCAGTTCTTC.

The gene calls are TRBV5-1 and TRBJ1-4; perhaps TRBD1 as D (5 bases). Looked up from germline, CDR1 is SGHRS and CDR2 is YFSETQ. This CDR3 has 14 residues. The V gene lost 4 bases and the J gene lost 4 bases, with 11 bases spanning the gap. The CDR3 reads CASSAGPINEKLFF. The CDR3, as DNA: TGCGCCAGCAGCGCGGGACCGATTAATGAAAAACTGTTTTTT.

This sequence joins TRBV19 and TRBJ2-5; 7 bases map to TRBD1. CDR1 LNHDA and CDR2 SQIVND come from the germline V gene (reference sequence). The CDR3 is 13 residues long. V lost 5 bases to trimming and J lost 2 bases; unmatched junction nucleotides: 2. The CDR3 sequence is CASSGTAQETQYF. The CDR3 DNA sequence: TGTGCCAGTAGTGGGACAGCGCAAGAGACCCAGTACTTC.

The sample holds a few counts of this clone. The rearrangement joins TRBV21-1 to TRBJ2-5; whether TRBD2, the table's D call, matches the DNA was not checked. TRBV21-1 has pseudogene status. CDR3 length equals 17 residues. In DNA form, the CDR3 reads TGTGCCAGCAGCAAATTTTCTGCAGCGGGAGGGTGGGGGACCCAGTACTTC. This encodes CASSKFSAAGGWGTQYF.

The rearrangement links TRBV7-8 to TRBJ2-6; possible D gene TRBD2, 7 bases. V was cut by 5 bases and J by 0 bases, with 17 bases left in between. This CDR3 region has 18 residues. Germline V lookup: CDR1 SGHVS, CDR2 FQNEAQ. Written as DNA, the CDR3 is TGTGCCAGCAGCCCCGCGGGGGCGCGGCACTCTGGGGCCAACGTCCTGACTTTC. Its translation is CASSPAGARHSGANVLTF.

This clone occurred a few times. The V call is TRBV3-1 (or the pseudogene TRBV3-2), the J call TRBJ1-4; D gene unclear. Looked up from germline, CDR1 is LGHDT and CDR2 is YNNKEL (reference sequence). This CDR3 is 16 amino acids long. The V end lost 1 base, the J end lost 0 bases, and 9 bases lay between the germline ends. The CDR3 is CASSQVGDPTNEKLFF. In DNA, the CDR3 is TGTGCCAGCAGCCAAGTGGGCGACCCAACTAATGAAAAACTGTTTTTT.

This clone was counted between two and nine times. The chain is built from TRBV18 and TRBJ2-1, with TRBD2 identical over 8 bases. V gave up 6 bases and J gave up 4 bases; unmatched junction bases: 8. The CDR3 loop spans 15 amino acids. Germline CDR1 is KGHSH and CDR2 is LQKENI. The DNA of the CDR3 is TGTGCCAGCTCTGCTACTAGCGGAGGATACAATGAGCAGTTCTTC. Amino acid sequence: CASSATSGGYNEQFF.

Notes on this clone: Its ends do not fully match the called genes, so a read error is possible. This chain joins TRBV27 and TRBJ2-7, with D unresolved. The CDR3 is 10 amino acids. Per germline, CDR1 MNHEY and CDR2 SMNVEV (reference sequence). This CDR3 reads CASTSYEQYF. In nucleotides, the CDR3 is TGTGCGAGCACTTCCTACGAGCAGTACTTC.

The V call is TRBV19, the J call TRBJ2-1; 10 bases map to TRBD1. V was pared by 5 bases and J by 7 bases, with 8 bases of the junction left unmatched. There are 15 residues in the CDR3. Germline V CDR1 and CDR2: LNHDA, SQIVND (reference sequence). As DNA, the CDR3 is TGTGCCAGTAGTTACCGGGACAGGGGCTCTAATGAGCAGTTCTTC. As protein: CASSYRDRGSNEQFF. Together with reference TRBV19 and TRBJ2-1, the CDR3 gives the full variable domain: DGGITQSPKYLFRKEGQNVTLSCEQNLNHDAMYWYRQDPGQGLRLIYYSQIVNDFQKGDIAEGYSVSREKKESFPLTVTSAQKNPTAFYLCASSYRDRGSNEQFFGPGTRLTVL.

This clone was seen a handful of times. This chain connects TRBV5-1 to TRBJ1-3, with 8 bases aligning to TRBD1. J gave up 0 bases and V 4 bases, and 12 bases lay outside the gene matches. CDR3 size: 18 residues. Germline-derived CDR1 and CDR2 are SGHRS and YFSETQ. As DNA, the CDR3 is TGCGCCAGCAGCCCGGACAGGGACTACCGAATCTCTGGAAACACCATATATTTT. Protein sequence: CASSPDRDYRISGNTIYF.

A word on this clone: The same CDR3 also results from other DNA sequences found in this sample. The chain links TRBV20-1 to TRBJ2-3, with D possibly being TRBD2 (5 bases). This CDR3 region has 11 residues. Germline-derived CDR1 and CDR2 are DFQATT and SNEGSKA (reference sequence). The V end lost 5 bases, the J end lost 5 bases, and 8 bases lay between the germline ends. The CDR3 bases are TGCAGTGCTCCACTAGGAGATACGCAGTATTTT. Amino acid sequence: CSAPLGDTQYF.

This clone is a singleton in its sample. The chain employs TRBV19 and TRBJ1-1, with D unresolved. This CDR3 spans 13 amino acids. The germline CDR1 and CDR2 sequences are LNHDA and SQIVND (reference sequence). Trimming stripped 6 bases from V and 4 bases from J, with 12 bases between. CDR3 amino acids: CASREGAGTEAFF. CDR3 DNA sequence: TGTGCCAGTAGGGAGGGAGCAGGCACTGAAGCTTTCTTT.

This clone was counted only a few times. The rearrangement uses TRBV7-9 and TRBJ1-2; D is undetermined. The CDR3 extends over 12 amino acids. Per germline, CDR1 SEHNR and CDR2 FQNEAQ (reference sequence). V lost 1 base to trimming and J lost 4 bases, with 4 bases between them. This chain's CDR3 is CASSLGAYGYTF. CDR3 DNA sequence: TGTGCCAGCAGCTTAGGGGCCTATGGCTACACCTTC.